The 9 T cell receptor beta chains in this list originate from one sample, sequenced in a study of radiotherapy plus CTLA-4 blockade in lung cancer. Data came from immunoSEQ multiplex PCR; TCRdb stores just in-frame clones and leaves some out. The sample contains about 45,000 clones, less than 85% of which appear only once. This specimen consisted of peripheral blood, obtained from a patient treated with radiotherapy plus ipilimumab. The receptors were sampled from a human donor with non-small cell lung cancer who had stable disease on radiotherapy plus ipilimumab.

This clone was counted once. The chain uses TRBV5-1 and TRBJ2-5, with 8 positions matching TRBD2. The V and J ends lost 4 bases and 5 bases, in that order; junction bases with no gene match: 16. The germline gives CDR1 SGHRS, CDR2 YFSETQ. This CDR3 is 17 amino acids long. The CDR3 region has the DNA TGCGCCAGCAGCCCGGGGGTAGCGGGGTCTATAGAGGAGACCCAGTACTTC. It encodes CASSPGVAGSIEETQYF.

This CDR3 is CATRDRDVLSTEAFF. For the CDR3, the DNA is TGTGCCACACGAGACAGGGACGTCTTGAGCACTGAAGCTTTCTTT. The gene calls are TRBV2 and TRBJ1-1; 7 bases match TRBD1. V was pared by 10 bases and J by 4 bases, with 15 bases of the junction left unmatched. Germline CDR1 SNHLY, CDR2 FYNNEI. This CDR3 has 15 residues.

This chain joins TRBV28 and TRBJ2-5, with 8 bases matching TRBD1. CDR1 is MDHEN, CDR2 SYDVKM, per germline. This CDR3 is 15 amino acids long. V lost 3 bases and J lost 1; bases outside the gene matches: 4. CDR3 nucleotide sequence: TGTGCCAGCAGTTTTTGGGGACAGGTCCAAGAGACCCAGTACTTC. It is translated as CASSFWGQVQETQYF.

This chain connects TRBV5-6 to TRBJ1-1; D unclear. This CDR3 contains 15 residues. V lost 1 base to trimming and J lost 1 base, with 11 bases between them. Looked up from germline, CDR1 is SGHDT and CDR2 is YYEEEE. CDR3 DNA sequence: TGTGCCAGCAGCTTGATAGGAGTTACGAACACTGAAGCTTTCTTT. This encodes CASSLIGVTNTEAFF.

This rearrangement joins TRBV7-2 to TRBJ2-4; the D gene could be TRBD1 or TRBD2 (5 bases each). V was trimmed by 4 bases and J by 4 bases, leaving 8 bases between them. CDR1 is SGHTA and CDR2 is FQGNSA in the germline V gene. The CDR3 runs 13 residues. In DNA, the CDR3 is TGTGCCAGCAGCTCGGGACCAAAAAACATTCAGTACTTC. Translating gives CASSSGPKNIQYF.

The chain joins TRBV4-3 to TRBJ1-2; the match to TRBD1 covers 7 bases. Losses at the gene ends were 0 bases for V and 2 bases for J; bases not matched to a gene: 6. The CDR3 is made up of 16 amino acids. In germline, CDR1 is LGHNA, CDR2 YSLEER. The CDR3 loop is CASSQDQGQSNYGYTF. As DNA, the CDR3 is TGCGCCAGCAGCCAAGATCAGGGACAGTCAAACTATGGCTACACCTTC.

J is TRBJ2-4 and V is TRBV6-1; D is unclear. Deletions cut 4 bases from V and 5 bases from J, with 12 bases between. Germline CDR1 is MNHNS and CDR2 is SASEGT. This CDR3 has 14 residues. This CDR3 reads CASSGSTYQNIQYF. The CDR3 DNA is TGTGCCAGCAGTGGCTCCACGTACCAAAACATTCAGTACTTC.

The chain combines TRBV27 with TRBJ2-1, with TRBD2 identical over 12 bases. The CDR3 is 22 residues long. The germline CDR1 and CDR2 sequences are MNHEY and SMNVEV (reference sequence). J gave up 0 bases and V 5 bases, and 20 bases lay outside the gene matches. CDR3 residues: CASSRTQHWTSGVPSSYNEQFF. DNA of the CDR3: TGTGCCAGCAGTCGAACCCAACATTGGACTAGCGGGGTACCGAGCTCCTACAATGAGCAGTTCTTC.

The sample holds one count of this clone. The genes are TRBV30 and TRBJ2-5; D is undetermined. Germline V gene lookup returns CDR1 GTSNPN and CDR2 SVGIG (reference sequence). V was shortened by 0 bases and J by 5 bases, with 13 bases between the two germline ends. There are 14 residues in the CDR3. For the CDR3, the DNA is TGTGCCTGGAGTGTACTACTCGGGTTTGAGACCCAGTACTTC. Its protein is CAWSVLLGFETQYF.